This TCR beta chain was found in a study of shared clonotypes between healthy human individuals. Profiled with immunoSEQ multiplex PCR; TCRdb holds only in-frame clones, not every one. Altogether over a million clones are present, 75% being singletons, with the ten largest covering roughly 1.5%. This clone was observed at least ten times. Sequenced input: memory CD4+ T cells sorted from blood. The subset was: CD45RA-negative fraction. The clonotype comes from a man aged 18 to 29 in good health.

The CDR3 DNA is TGCGCCAGCACCAAACAGGGGGCGGGAACTAATGAAAAACTGTTTTTT. This translates into CASTKQGAGTNEKLFF. V and J are TRBV5-1 and TRBJ1-4; TRBD1 agrees at 9 bases. The CDR3 totals 16 residues. Germline loops: CDR1 SGHRS, CDR2 YFSETQ. The V gene end was trimmed by 6 bases and the J gene end by 1 base; junction bases not matched to a gene: 7.